Given below is one T cell receptor (beta chain) in context. By 5'RACE with 10-nucleotide random UMIs, the cDNA was made. TCRdb fed the 5' RACE reads into MiXCR, producing one record per CDR3 protein. Of roughly 70,000 distinct CDR3 sequences listed, almost 4% were seen once; the top ten hold 1% to 1.5%. This specimen belongs to a study of neurological immune-mediated disorders. 2 million unsorted PBMCs were stored in RNAlater at -80 °C before RNA extraction. Germline-derived CDR1 and CDR2 are SGHDN and FVKESK. V was shortened by 1 base and J by 7 bases, with 14 bases between the two germline ends. The CDR3 has 15 amino acids.

Sequencing used PBMCs. The clonotype originates from a man younger than 40 with multiple sclerosis. This chain connects TRBV14 to TRBJ2-4; maybe TRBD2 (6 bases). The CDR3 loop is CASSQGGMTNNIQYF. CDR3 sequence (DNA): TGTGCCAGCAGCCAAGGCGGGATGACGAACAACATTCAGTACTTC.